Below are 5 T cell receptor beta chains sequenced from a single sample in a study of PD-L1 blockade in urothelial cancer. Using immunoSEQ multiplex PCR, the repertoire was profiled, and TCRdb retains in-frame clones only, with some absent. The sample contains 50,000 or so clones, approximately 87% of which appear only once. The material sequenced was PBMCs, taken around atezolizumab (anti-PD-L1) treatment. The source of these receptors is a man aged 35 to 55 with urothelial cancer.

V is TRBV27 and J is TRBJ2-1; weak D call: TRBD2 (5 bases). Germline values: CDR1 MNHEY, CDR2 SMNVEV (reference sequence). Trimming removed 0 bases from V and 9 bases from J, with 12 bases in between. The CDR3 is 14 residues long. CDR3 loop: CASSLSWTFGEQFF. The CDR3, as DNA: TGTGCCAGCAGTTTATCCTGGACTTTTGGTGAGCAGTTCTTC.

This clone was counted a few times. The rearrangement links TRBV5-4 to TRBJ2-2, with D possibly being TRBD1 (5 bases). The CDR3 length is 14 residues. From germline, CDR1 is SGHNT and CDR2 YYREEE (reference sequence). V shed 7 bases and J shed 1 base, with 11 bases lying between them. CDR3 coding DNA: TGTGCCAGCCGGGCAGGACAGAACACCGGGGAGCTGTTTTTT. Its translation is CASRAGQNTGELFF.

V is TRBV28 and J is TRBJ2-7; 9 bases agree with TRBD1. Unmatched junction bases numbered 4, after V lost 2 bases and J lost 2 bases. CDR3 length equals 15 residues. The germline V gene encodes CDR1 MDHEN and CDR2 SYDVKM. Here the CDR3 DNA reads TGTGCCAGCAGTTTAATCGGACAGGGGACCTACGAGCAGTACTTC. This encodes CASSLIGQGTYEQYF.

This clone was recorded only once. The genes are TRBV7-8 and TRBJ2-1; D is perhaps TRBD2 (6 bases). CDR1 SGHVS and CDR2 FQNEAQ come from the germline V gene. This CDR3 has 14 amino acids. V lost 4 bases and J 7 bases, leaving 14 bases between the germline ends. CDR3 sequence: CASSSTGVSNEQFF. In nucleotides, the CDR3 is TGTGCCAGCAGCTCCACGGGAGTATCGAATGAGCAGTTCTTC.

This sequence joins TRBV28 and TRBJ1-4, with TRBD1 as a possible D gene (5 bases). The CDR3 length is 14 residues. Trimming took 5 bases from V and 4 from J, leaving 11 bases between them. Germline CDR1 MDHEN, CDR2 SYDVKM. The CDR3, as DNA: TGTGCCAGCAGTCACCAGGGTTTTAATGAAAAACTGTTTTTT. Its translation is CASSHQGFNEKLFF.